The 12 T cell receptor beta chains in this list originate from one sample, sequenced in a study of vaccination effects on CD4 cells after COVID-19. In the ViraFEST assay, antigen-specific CD4+ clonotypes were identified by expansion after peptide-pool stimulation. Cultured cells yielded isolated CD4+ T cells after less than 11 days. Each person got two doses of an mRNA SARS-CoV-2 vaccine, BNT162b2 or mRNA-1273. The data were produced by immunoSEQ multiplex PCR, yet TCRdb's version contains in-frame clones alone and is incomplete. Counted here are fewer than 90,000 clones, under 80% occurring once; the ten biggest clones make up around 1.1%. What these receptors recognize is not known. The sample in question was CD4+ T cells from PBMCs cultured with HCoV-OC43 spike peptides, obtained after COVID-19 vaccination. Documented subset: HCoV-OC43 spike overlapping peptide pool stimulation. All receptors come from a human donor who received a COVID-19 vaccine.

The chain couples TRBV30 to TRBJ2-3; 10 bases agree with TRBD2. Germline V gene lookup returns CDR1 GTSNPN and CDR2 SVGIG (reference sequence). The CDR3 spans 16 residues. The junction had 8 bases not matched to a gene; V was cut back by 0 bases and J by 5 bases. Here the CDR3 DNA reads TGTGCCTGGAGTGTAGCGAGCGGGGGGGCTGTAGATACGCAGTATTTT. Translation: CAWSVASGGAVDTQYF.

The J gene is TRBJ2-3, the V gene TRBV2; D gene unclear. Between the trimmed V and J ends, which lost 6 bases and 2 bases, there was a span of 6 bases. CDR3 length equals 12 residues. Germline V gene lookup returns CDR1 SNHLY and CDR2 FYNNEI. CDR3 in amino acids: CASRGYTDTQYF. The CDR3 nucleotides are TGTGCCAGCAGAGGTTACACAGATACGCAGTATTTT.

The rearrangement links TRBV5-1 to TRBJ1-1; 7 nucleotides match TRBD1. The CDR3 is made up of 16 amino acids. V lost 2 bases, J lost 0 bases, and 7 bases stayed unmatched. Per the germline V gene, CDR1 is SGHRS and CDR2 is YFSETQ. DNA of the CDR3: TGCGCCAGCAGCTTAGGGGACAGACTCATGAACACTGAAGCTTTCTTT. Its translation is CASSLGDRLMNTEAFF.

V usage is TRBV6-1 and J usage is TRBJ2-2, with 8 bases aligning to TRBD1. Germline assignment: CDR1 MNHNS and CDR2 SASEGT. Trimming removed 3 bases from V and 3 bases from J; junction bases left unmatched: 0. This CDR3 is 14 amino acids long. Here the CDR3 reads CASSEDRDTGELFF. In nucleotides, the CDR3 is TGTGCCAGCAGTGAGGACAGGGACACCGGGGAGCTGTTTTTT.

The rearrangement joins TRBV3-1 (or the pseudogene TRBV3-2) to TRBJ2-5, with 7 bases identical to TRBD1. The CDR3 covers 16 residues. Germline V CDR1 and CDR2: LGHDT, YNNKEL (reference sequence). With V trimmed by 1 base and J by 7 bases, 12 bases remained unmatched. CDR3 coding DNA: TGTGCCAGCAGCCAAGGAGGTGCAGGGGGTTCGGGGACCCAGTACTTC. It encodes CASSQGGAGGSGTQYF.

The chain links TRBV29-1 to TRBJ2-1, with 7 bases fitting TRBD1. Germline CDR1 is SQVTM and CDR2 is ANQGSEA. This CDR3 has 13 amino acids. Trimming removed 7 bases from V and 7 bases from J; junction bases left unmatched: 10. The chain's CDR3 is CSGTGDRLNEQFF. The CDR3 DNA sequence: TGCAGCGGAACAGGGGACCGTTTGAATGAGCAGTTCTTC.

The table lists this clone with a few counts. The rearrangement uses TRBV5-1 and TRBJ1-4; tentative D call: TRBD1 (5 bases). The CDR3 loop spans 13 amino acids. Germline CDR1 and CDR2: SGHRS and YFSETQ. Trimming took off 4 bases at V and 7 bases at J, with 11 bases between the two ends. The CDR3 protein is CASSLGESEKLFF. CDR3 in DNA: TGCGCCAGCAGCCTGGGGGAAAGTGAAAAACTGTTTTTT.

The V call is TRBV5-5, the J call TRBJ1-1; no definite D call. Trimming took off 4 bases at V and 0 bases at J, with 10 bases between the two ends. Germline V gives CDR1 SGHKS, CDR2 YYEKEE (reference sequence). The CDR3 consists of 14 residues. CDR3: CASSVTVVNTEAFF. The CDR3 DNA follows: TGTGCCAGCAGCGTCACCGTCGTGAACACTGAAGCTTTCTTT.

This clone was observed a handful of times. This chain links TRBV9 with TRBJ2-2, with D possibly matching TRBD1 (5 bases). Germline V gene data show CDR1 as SGDLS and CDR2 as YYNGEE. V was shortened by 0 bases and J by 5 bases, with 8 bases between the two germline ends. The CDR3 totals 14 residues. CDR3 in amino acids: CASSVVRETGELFF. The CDR3, as DNA: TGTGCCAGCAGCGTAGTCAGGGAAACCGGGGAGCTGTTTTTT.

This clone has only a few counts. The rearrangement links TRBV5-1 to TRBJ1-2; D unclear. This CDR3 has 14 residues. Between the trimmed V and J ends, which lost 0 bases and 8 bases, there was a span of 14 bases. Germline values: CDR1 SGHRS, CDR2 YFSETQ. CDR3 amino acids: CASSLGPPMGGYTF. The CDR3 nucleotides read TGCGCCAGCAGCTTGGGGCCTCCGATGGGAGGCTACACCTTC.

The chain employs TRBV19 and TRBJ1-1, with no clear D. The CDR3 has 16 residues. V was shortened by 7 bases and J by 1 base, with 19 bases between the two germline ends. Germline V gives CDR1 LNHDA, CDR2 SQIVND (reference sequence). CDR3 sequence: CASTLYDLSANTEAFF. CDR3 DNA sequence: TGTGCCAGTACCCTCTACGACCTCTCTGCGAACACTGAAGCTTTCTTT.

The CDR3: CASSQPTPGTRGGELFF. The CDR3 DNA reads as TGTGCCAGCAGCCAACCAACACCCGGGACTAGAGGCGGGGAGCTGTTTTTT. The chain couples TRBV7-3 to TRBJ2-2; 8 bases fit TRBD2. CDR3 size: 17 residues. Trimming took 5 bases from V and 7 from J; bases not matched to a gene: 15. Germline loops: CDR1 SGHTA, CDR2 FQGTGA.